The 25 T cell receptor beta chains listed next were all sequenced from one sample in a study of T cell responses to AZD1222 COVID-19 vaccine. Sequenced by immunoSEQ multiplex PCR; TCRdb stores in-frame clones only, minus some. There are 140,000 to 150,000 clones in the sample; 85% to 95% occur only once, and 9.1% lies in the top ten. This sample comprised peripheral blood, obtained on day 0 of AZD1222 vaccination. The receptors come from an adult in good health.

The V gene is TRBV11-3, the J gene TRBJ2-7, with D tentatively TRBD1 or TRBD2 (5 bases each). Germline V gives CDR1 SGHNT, CDR2 YENEEA. This CDR3 region has 12 residues. V was clipped by 6 bases and J by 5 bases, with 11 bases between them. The CDR3 region has the DNA TGTGCCAGCAGGTGGGGGTACGACGAGCAGTACTTC. Amino acids: CASRWGYDEQYF.

The V call is TRBV6-2 or TRBV6-3, the J call TRBJ1-1; D not resolved. Germline V gene lookup returns CDR1 MNHEY and CDR2 SVGEGT. Trimming shortened V by 4 bases and J by 0 bases, and 9 bases separated the two germline ends. This CDR3 has 14 residues. The CDR3 DNA is TGTGCCAGCAGTTGGGAGGTTCTGAACACTGAAGCTTTCTTT. This translates into CASSWEVLNTEAFF.

The CDR3 reads CASSLGQGANYGYTF. CDR3 nucleotide sequence: TGTGCCAGCAGCTTGGGACAGGGAGCTAACTATGGCTACACCTTC. The chain links TRBV7-9 to TRBJ1-2, with 9 nucleotides matching TRBD1. Germline V gene lookup returns CDR1 SEHNR and CDR2 FQNEAQ (reference sequence). V was clipped by 3 bases and J by 0 bases; unmatched bases: 2. The CDR3 extends over 15 amino acids.

Worth noting for this clone: The sample has other DNA sequences that encode this CDR3 too. The chain uses TRBV6-5 and TRBJ2-3; TRBD2 matches 11 bases. Germline CDR1 is MNHEY and CDR2 is SVGAGI. The J segment lost 3 bases and the V segment lost 6 bases, leaving 5 bases of the junction unmatched. The CDR3 is made up of 15 amino acids. CDR3 DNA: TGTGCCAGCAGCTCGGGACTAGCGGTGACAGATACGCAGTATTTT. Protein sequence: CASSSGLAVTDTQYF.

J is TRBJ2-1 and V is TRBV12-3 or TRBV12-4; D unresolved. The CDR3 has 12 amino acids. The V end lost 0 bases, the J end lost 5 bases, and 2 bases lay between the germline ends. CDR3: CASSLADNEQFF. As DNA, the CDR3 is TGTGCCAGCAGTTTAGCGGACAATGAGCAGTTCTTC.

J is TRBJ1-5 and V is TRBV2; D gene unclear. The CDR3 extends over 14 amino acids. Germline lookup yields CDR1 SNHLY and CDR2 FYNNEI. Trimming removed 7 bases at V and 5 bases at J, with 15 bases between. As DNA, the CDR3 is TGTGCCAGCACCCCGATGTGGGGTGATCAGCCCCAGCATTTT. This translates into CASTPMWGDQPQHF.

This clone has a single count. The rearrangement joins TRBV3-1 (or the pseudogene TRBV3-2) to TRBJ2-3; the D is unclear. Looked up from germline, CDR1 is LGHDT and CDR2 is YNNKEL (reference sequence). Trimming cost V 4 bases and J 9 bases, with 20 bases left between them. The CDR3 is 15 residues long. The CDR3 bases are TGTGCCAGCAGCCTAACGACGGGTTGGTCATACACGCAGTATTTT. This translates into CASSLTTGWSYTQYF.

This chain joins TRBV5-4 and TRBJ1-2; D ambiguous. This CDR3 has 14 residues. V lost 2 bases and J lost 7, with 15 bases in between. Looked up from germline, CDR1 is SGHNT and CDR2 is YYREEE (reference sequence). Written as DNA, the CDR3 is TGTGCCAGCAGCTTCAGCCATAATATTGGTGGCTACACCTTC. Its protein is CASSFSHNIGGYTF.

The chain uses TRBV18 and TRBJ1-4; 10 nucleotides line up with TRBD1. CDR1 is KGHSH, CDR2 LQKENI, per germline. The V and J ends lost 3 bases and 6 bases, in that order; junction bases with no gene match: 4. This CDR3 region has 15 residues. The CDR3 reads CASSPTGTGDEKLFF. In DNA form, the CDR3 reads TGTGCCAGCTCACCGACCGGGACAGGGGATGAAAAACTGTTTTTT.

The chain links TRBV19 to TRBJ1-1; D gene uncertain. The germline V gene encodes CDR1 LNHDA and CDR2 SQIVND (reference sequence). The CDR3 is 13 residues long. V was cut by 1 base and J by 4 bases, with 7 bases left in between. CDR3 sequence (DNA): TGTGCCAGTAGTATAGCGGCTCCCACTGAAGCTTTCTTT. The encoded protein is CASSIAAPTEAFF. Looking up the rest from reference TRBV19 and TRBJ1-1 gives the full variable domain: DGGITQSPKYLFRKEGQNVTLSCEQNLNHDAMYWYRQDPGQGLRLIYYSQIVNDFQKGDIAEGYSVSREKKESFPLTVTSAQKNPTAFYLCASSIAAPTEAFFGQGTRLTVV.

This clone was recorded only once. V and J are TRBV6-6 and TRBJ1-1; 7 nucleotides line up with TRBD1. Losses at the gene ends were 4 bases for V and 3 bases for J; bases not matched to a gene: 2. This CDR3 is built from 13 residues. Germline V gives CDR1 MNHNY, CDR2 SVGAGI (reference sequence). The CDR3 protein is CASSLGTDTEAFF. The CDR3 nucleotides read TGTGCCAGCAGTTTAGGGACAGACACTGAAGCTTTCTTT.

The chain combines TRBV27 with TRBJ2-5; D perhaps matches TRBD2 (5 bases). V dropped 5 bases and J dropped 6 bases, with 13 bases sitting between them. Germline CDR1 MNHEY, CDR2 SMNVEV (reference sequence). The CDR3 is 13 residues long. This CDR3 is CASSHPGVKTQYF. CDR3 bases: TGTGCCAGCAGTCATCCCGGGGTGAAGACCCAGTACTTC.

The chain carries TRBV6-6 and TRBJ1-5; D uncertain. V was trimmed by 6 bases and J by 6 bases, leaving 18 bases between them. The length of the CDR3 is 15 residues. CDR1 and CDR2 from the germline V gene are MNHNY and SVGAGI (reference sequence). The CDR3 nucleotides are TGTGCCAGCAGATCCGGTAGGCTCGCGCTTCAGCCCCAGCATTTT. Residues: CASRSGRLALQPQHF.

CDR3 DNA sequence: TGTGCCTGGAGATCGACAGGGGGAAACACCATATATTTT. It specifies CAWRSTGGNTIYF. The chain recombines TRBV30 with TRBJ1-3, with 7 bases that match TRBD1. This CDR3 spans 13 amino acids. V gave up 3 bases and J gave up 4 bases; unmatched junction bases: 3. CDR1 and CDR2 (germline): GTSNPN, SVGIG (reference sequence).

This chain connects TRBV5-5 to TRBJ1-5; unclear D gene. The V end was cut by 3 bases, the J end by 6 bases, with 19 bases between. Germline loops: CDR1 SGHKS, CDR2 YYEKEE (reference sequence). The CDR3 covers 16 residues. CDR3 loop: CASSSGDTSGSQPQHF. The CDR3 region has the DNA TGTGCCAGCAGCTCAGGAGATACGTCAGGCAGTCAGCCCCAGCATTTT.

This chain links TRBV13 with TRBJ1-1; D possibly corresponds to TRBD1 (5 bases). The V end lost 4 bases, the J end lost 5 bases, and 14 bases lay between the germline ends. Germline CDR1 reads PRHDT; CDR2 reads FYEKMQ (reference sequence). The CDR3 spans 14 residues. The CDR3 bases are TGTGCCAGCAGCTCCTCGGGGGGTGGTACTGAAGCTTTCTTT. Amino acids: CASSSSGGGTEAFF.

The chain couples TRBV2 to TRBJ1-6, with D unresolved. The V gene's germline CDR1 is SNHLY and CDR2 FYNNEI. V lost 6 bases and J 10 bases, leaving 22 bases between the germline ends. This CDR3 comprises 16 residues. The CDR3 DNA sequence: TGTGCCAGCAGAGACGGAAGGACCCTGCTCGAATCACCCCTCCACTTT. This codes for CASRDGRTLLESPLHF.

In this sample, this clone turned up once. The chain joins TRBV18 to TRBJ1-3; D unclear. The V end lost 3 bases, the J end lost 0 bases, and 18 bases lay between the germline ends. Germline V gene data show CDR1 as KGHSH and CDR2 as LQKENI. The CDR3 is made up of 18 amino acids. The CDR3 DNA follows: TGTGCCAGCTCACCCCCAGACCTAAACTTGTACTCTGGAAACACCATATATTTT. Translation: CASSPPDLNLYSGNTIYF.

CDR3: CASSLLRGANTEAFF. Here the CDR3 DNA reads TGTGCCAGCAGCTTGCTCAGGGGGGCGAACACTGAAGCTTTCTTT. The chain joins TRBV7-9 to TRBJ1-1, with 7 bases aligning to TRBD1. The germline gives CDR1 SEHNR, CDR2 FQNEAQ (reference sequence). The CDR3 has 15 residues. Losses at the gene ends were 3 bases for V and 1 base for J; bases not matched to a gene: 5. Supplemented by reference TRBV7-9 and TRBJ1-1, the full variable domain reads DTGVSQNPRHKITKRGQNVTFRCDPISEHNRLYWYRQTLGQGPEFLTYFQNEAQLEKSRLLSDRFSAERPKGSFSTLEIQRTEQGDSAMYLCASSLLRGANTEAFFGQGTRLTVV.

This sequence joins TRBV19 and TRBJ2-3; TRBD2 aligns across 16 bases. With 5 bases clipped from V and 6 bases from J, the junction kept 8 bases outside the gene matches. Germline V gene sequence: CDR1 LNHDA, CDR2 SQIVND (reference sequence). CDR3 length: 17 residues. The CDR3 DNA follows: TGTGCCAGTAGTTCCCCGGGACTAGCGGGGGGGCCCGATACGCAGTATTTT. Its protein is CASSSPGLAGGPDTQYF.

This clone was detected once. The chain recombines TRBV11-2 with TRBJ1-2; perhaps TRBD1 as D (6 bases). V gave up 5 bases and J gave up 0 bases, with 13 bases separating them. Germline V CDR1 and CDR2: SGHAT, FQNNGV. CDR3 size: 15 residues. CDR3 nucleotides: TGTGCCAGCAGCACAACGGGACAAGCTAACTATGGCTACACCTTC. Translation gives CASSTTGQANYGYTF.

The chain has TRBV28 and TRBJ1-2; D is uncertain. Germline CDR1 reads MDHEN; CDR2 reads SYDVKM. The CDR3 is 15 amino acids. The V end was cut by 3 bases, the J end by 0 bases, with 11 bases between. The CDR3 sequence: CASSLVGSPNYGYTF. The CDR3 region has the DNA TGTGCCAGCAGTTTGGTGGGAAGCCCTAACTATGGCTACACCTTC.

This sequence joins TRBV5-1 and TRBJ2-3; TRBD2 aligns across 11 bases. CDR1 SGHRS and CDR2 YFSETQ come from the germline V gene. Losses at the gene ends were 0 bases for V and 5 bases for J; bases not matched to a gene: 5. The CDR3 spans 16 residues. CDR3 nucleotide sequence: TGCGCCAGCAGCTTGGACCTAGCGGGGGGTGTAGATACGCAGTATTTT. Translated: CASSLDLAGGVDTQYF.

This chain connects TRBV9 to TRBJ1-1; D is ambiguous. The CDR3 runs 13 residues. Germline V gives CDR1 SGDLS, CDR2 YYNGEE. The V end was cut by 4 bases, the J end by 6 bases, with 13 bases between. The chain's CDR3 is CASSPLPNAEAFF. The CDR3 DNA reads as TGTGCCAGCAGCCCCTTGCCTAACGCTGAAGCTTTCTTT. Full variable domain (remainder filled in from reference TRBV9 and TRBJ1-1): DSGVTQTPKHLITATGQRVTLRCSPRSGDLSVYWYQQSLDQGLQFLIQYYNGEERAKGNILERFSAQQFPDLHSELNLSSLELGDSALYFCASSPLPNAEAFFGQGTRLTVV.

The chain carries TRBV19 and TRBJ1-2; D is undetermined. The CDR3 covers 11 residues. Looked up from germline, CDR1 is LNHDA and CDR2 is SQIVND (reference sequence). Between the trimmed V and J ends, which lost 5 bases and 4 bases, there was a span of 5 bases. The CDR3 spells CASSFPYGYTF. CDR3 bases: TGTGCCAGTAGTTTTCCCTATGGCTACACCTTC.